Below are 26 T cell receptor beta chains sequenced from a single sample in a study of long-term antiretroviral therapy in people with HIV. Assay version v3.0 of immunoSEQ was used, and it was run at survey level. Only in-frame clones appear in the TCRdb table, and some are missing; sequencing was by immunoSEQ multiplex PCR. The table lists around 36,000 clones, about 70% of them singletons. Here the sequenced sample was unsorted PBMCs, taken 3 years after starting antiretroviral therapy. These receptors originate from a man over 45 with HIV.

V gene TRBV7-6 combines with J gene TRBJ2-7, with D possibly being TRBD1 (6 bases). V shed 1 base and J shed 8 bases, with 12 bases lying between them. The CDR3 totals 13 residues. Germline CDR1 and CDR2: SGHVS and FNYEAQ. CDR3 DNA: TGTGCCAGCAGCTTAGAACAGGGCGGCAAGCAGTACTTC. Its translation: CASSLEQGGKQYF.

V and J are TRBV6-5 and TRBJ1-5; D gene ambiguous. Germline assignment: CDR1 MNHEY and CDR2 SVGAGI. V was trimmed by 2 bases and J by 11 bases, leaving 13 bases between them. The CDR3 contains 13 residues. This CDR3 reads CASSYDAAASQHF. The DNA for the CDR3 is TGTGCCAGCAGTTACGACGCCGCCGCGTCCCAGCATTTT.

CDR3 nucleotides: TGTGCCAGCAGCTTAGACCCCTGGAGGGAGCAGTACTTC. Its translation: CASSLDPWREQYF. This chain joins TRBV7-9 and TRBJ2-7; D perhaps matches TRBD2 (5 bases). V lost 1 base to trimming and J lost 7 bases, with 11 bases between them. CDR1 and CDR2 from the germline V gene are SEHNR and FQNEAQ (reference sequence). CDR3 length: 13 residues.

V usage is TRBV6-4 and J usage is TRBJ2-1; D possibly matches TRBD1 or TRBD2 (5 bases each). In germline, CDR1 is MRHNA, CDR2 SNTAGT. The CDR3 extends over 15 amino acids. Trimming took off 2 bases at V and 2 bases at J, with 10 bases between the two ends. The CDR3 bases are TGTGCCAGCAGTGACGGGGACGGTGCCTACAATGAGCAGTTCTTC. Its translation is CASSDGDGAYNEQFF.

This chain connects TRBV5-8 to TRBJ2-3; D is possibly TRBD1 or TRBD2 (5 bases each). Trimming shortened V by 6 bases and J by 4 bases, and 18 bases separated the two germline ends. The CDR3 is 15 amino acids. Germline V gives CDR1 SGHTS, CDR2 YDEGEE. CDR3 loop: CASNPMGRAPDTQYF. The CDR3 nucleotides are TGTGCCAGCAACCCTATGGGACGAGCGCCAGATACGCAGTATTTT.

The chain combines TRBV5-8 with TRBJ2-7; D ambiguous. This CDR3 is 17 amino acids long. Trimming left V 0 bases short and J 4 bases short, with 20 bases between. Looked up from germline, CDR1 is SGHTS and CDR2 is YDEGEE. As DNA, the CDR3 is TGTGCCAGCAGCTTGGAAGGCCCGAGCAAGATGCGATACGAGCAGTACTTC. It is translated as CASSLEGPSKMRYEQYF.

The chain is built from TRBV5-4 and TRBJ1-1, with D perhaps TRBD1 (6 bases). Per germline, CDR1 SGHNT and CDR2 YYREEE (reference sequence). Deletions cut 7 bases from V and 5 bases from J, with 21 bases between. The CDR3 runs to 15 residues. As DNA, the CDR3 is TGTGCCAGCGGTGACGGGGGCGAAGGAATAACTGAAGCTTTCTTT. Its protein is CASGDGGEGITEAFF. Looking up the rest from reference TRBV5-4 and TRBJ1-1 gives the full variable domain: ETGVTQSPTHLIKTRGQQVTLRCSSQSGHNTVSWYQQALGQGPQFIFQYYREEENGRGNFPPRFSGLQFPNYSSELNVNALELDDSALYLCASGDGGEGITEAFFGQGTRLTVV.

V is TRBV5-5 and J is TRBJ2-2; D unresolved. V shed 4 bases and J shed 6 bases, with 19 bases lying between them. The CDR3 totals 16 residues. Germline V gene lookup returns CDR1 SGHKS and CDR2 YYEKEE (reference sequence). The CDR3 here is CASSVTGSRSSGELFF. The CDR3 DNA follows: TGTGCCAGCAGCGTAACCGGGTCCCGGTCGTCCGGGGAGCTGTTTTTT.

V is TRBV6-1 and J is TRBJ1-5; a weak D match, TRBD1 (5 bases). The CDR3 is 15 residues long. Germline V gene data show CDR1 as MNHNS and CDR2 as SASEGT. Trimming left V 3 bases short and J 1 base short, with 10 bases between. The CDR3 nucleotides read TGTGCCAGCAGTGATCCCAGGGAGAGCAATCAGCCCCAGCATTTT. The encoded protein is CASSDPRESNQPQHF.

This clone has more than one count but fewer than ten. J is TRBJ1-5 and V is TRBV19; 7 nucleotides align to TRBD1. J was trimmed by 7 bases and V by 4 bases; bases with no gene match: 4. The CDR3 totals 13 residues. Per germline, CDR1 LNHDA and CDR2 SQIVND (reference sequence). For the CDR3, the DNA is TGTGCCAGTAGTAGACAGGGAGGGCAGCCCCAGCATTTT. This translates into CASSRQGGQPQHF.

This clone is medium-sized within its sample. The chain has TRBV4-3 and TRBJ2-7, with D possibly TRBD1 on 5 matching bases. From germline, CDR1 is LGHNA and CDR2 YSLEER. Trimming cost V 1 base and J 4 bases, with 14 bases left between them. The CDR3 contains 15 residues. CDR3 sequence reads: CASSQGWGPTYEQYF. The CDR3 DNA is TGCGCCAGCAGCCAAGGTTGGGGCCCGACATACGAGCAGTACTTC.

The chain has TRBV7-8 and TRBJ1-5; 7 positions match TRBD1. With 4 bases clipped from V and 2 bases from J, the junction kept 8 bases outside the gene matches. Germline V gene data show CDR1 as SGHVS and CDR2 as FQNEAQ. The CDR3 runs to 16 residues. The chain's CDR3 is CASSSTGDSGNQPQHF. The CDR3 region has the DNA TGTGCCAGCAGCTCTACAGGGGATTCAGGCAATCAGCCCCAGCATTTT.

In its sample, this clone was seen a few times. The chain joins TRBV6-6 to TRBJ1-5; D unclear. CDR1 is MNHNY, CDR2 SVGAGI, per germline (reference sequence). CDR3 length equals 10 residues. The ends were cut back, 7 bases at V and 3 bases at J, with 1 base in the middle. In nucleotides, the CDR3 is TGTGCCAGCAACAATCAGCCCCAGCATTTT. Its translation is CASNNQPQHF.

V is TRBV28 and J is TRBJ2-5; D not certain. The CDR3 covers 15 residues. Germline CDR1 reads MDHEN; CDR2 reads SYDVKM. The V end was cut by 5 bases, the J end by 0 bases, with 13 bases between. As DNA, the CDR3 is TGTGCCAGCAGTCCTCTAAGTGCGAACCAAGAGACCCAGTACTTC. Residues: CASSPLSANQETQYF.

The rearrangement uses TRBV19 and TRBJ1-2; D possibly corresponds to TRBD1 (5 bases). In germline, CDR1 is LNHDA, CDR2 SQIVND (reference sequence). The CDR3 length is 17 residues. Trimming left V 7 bases short and J 5 bases short, with 26 bases between. The CDR3 protein is CASTNRMGRDPSYGYTF. In DNA form, the CDR3 reads TGTGCCAGTACAAACAGAATGGGACGGGACCCTTCTTATGGCTACACCTTC. The variable domain in full, completed from reference TRBV19 and TRBJ1-2, reads DGGITQSPKYLFRKEGQNVTLSCEQNLNHDAMYWYRQDPGQGLRLIYYSQIVNDFQKGDIAEGYSVSREKKESFPLTVTSAQKNPTAFYLCASTNRMGRDPSYGYTFGSGTRLTVV.

The chain has TRBV7-3 and TRBJ2-1; 7 nucleotides align to TRBD1. The CDR3 consists of 13 residues. V trimming: 5 bases; J trimming: 4 bases; junction bases outside the gene matches: 2. The germline V gene encodes CDR1 SGHTA and CDR2 FQGTGA. The DNA of the CDR3 is TGTGCCAGCAGCACGGGACAGTACAATGAGCAGTTCTTC. Protein sequence: CASSTGQYNEQFF.

The chain has TRBV19 and TRBJ2-1; 15 bases fit TRBD2. Germline CDR1 and CDR2: LNHDA and SQIVND (reference sequence). V was pared by 3 bases and J by 8 bases, with 2 bases of the junction left unmatched. This CDR3 comprises 15 residues. As DNA, the CDR3 is TGTGCCAGTAGTATCGGACTAGCGGGAGGGGATGAGCAGTTCTTC. This translates into CASSIGLAGGDEQFF. Full variable domain (outside the CDR3, taken from reference TRBV19 and TRBJ2-1): DGGITQSPKYLFRKEGQNVTLSCEQNLNHDAMYWYRQDPGQGLRLIYYSQIVNDFQKGDIAEGYSVSREKKESFPLTVTSAQKNPTAFYLCASSIGLAGGDEQFFGPGTRLTVL.

The genes are TRBV7-2 and TRBJ2-7; TRBD1 aligns across 9 bases. The CDR3 is 15 amino acids. Germline assignment: CDR1 SGHTA and CDR2 FQGNSA. With V trimmed by 1 base and J by 6 bases, 7 bases remained unmatched. In DNA form, the CDR3 reads TGTGCCAGCAGCTTAGATTGGGGGACAGGGCGCGAGCAGTACTTC. Protein product: CASSLDWGTGREQYF.

This clone turned up a few times. The chain joins TRBV5-3 to TRBJ2-7; D is possibly TRBD2 (5 bases). TRBV5-3 is known as an ORF, though its function is uncertain. The CDR3 runs 15 residues. V was pared by 1 base and J by 3 bases, with 14 bases between. CDR3 nucleotide sequence: TGTGCCAGAAGCTTGACCCGGGGAATCTTCTACGAGCAGTACTTC. It specifies CARSLTRGIFYEQYF.

V usage is TRBV5-4 and J usage is TRBJ1-4, with 7 bases fitting TRBD1. The CDR3 is made up of 16 amino acids. Germline values: CDR1 SGHNT, CDR2 YYREEE (reference sequence). The V segment lost 4 bases and the J segment 4 bases; nucleotides outside the gene matches: 10. The CDR3 loop reads CASSPYHRGGNEKLFF. The CDR3 DNA is TGTGCCAGCAGCCCCTACCACAGGGGAGGTAATGAAAAACTGTTTTTT.

The chain joins TRBV6-5 to TRBJ2-1; 9 positions match TRBD1. Germline trimming cut 10 bases from V and 14 bases from J; bases unmatched to any gene: 9. Germline V gene lookup returns CDR1 MNHEY and CDR2 SVGAGI. The CDR3 contains 11 residues. The CDR3 nucleotides are TGTGCCACGTCTGGGACAGGGAGCGAGTTCTTC. Translating gives CATSGTGSEFF.

The chain employs TRBV29-1 and TRBJ2-1; D unclear. Germline values: CDR1 SQVTM, CDR2 ANQGSEA. V lost 6 bases to trimming and J lost 0 bases, with 12 bases between them. The CDR3 is 14 residues long. CDR3 sequence: CSVSGSSSYNEQFF. Written as DNA, the CDR3 is TGCAGCGTCTCCGGCAGTAGCTCCTACAATGAGCAGTTCTTC.

The gene calls are TRBV10-3 and TRBJ2-3; D gene uncertain. Germline CDR1 and CDR2: ENHRY and SYGVKD. Between the trimmed V and J ends, which lost 3 bases and 1 base, there was a span of 11 bases. The CDR3 is 15 residues long. The CDR3 is CAISDVGKGTDTQYF. The CDR3 DNA is TGTGCCATCAGTGATGTGGGGAAAGGCACAGATACGCAGTATTTT.

The chain has TRBV28 and TRBJ2-1; TRBD2 matches at 10 bases. J was trimmed by 0 bases and V by 8 bases; bases with no gene match: 7. The CDR3 runs 16 residues. Germline CDR1 MDHEN, CDR2 SYDVKM. CDR3 sequence (DNA): TGTGCCAGCCGGCTAGCGGGAGTTGGCTCCTACAATGAGCAGTTCTTC. Its translation is CASRLAGVGSYNEQFF.

This chain connects TRBV28 to TRBJ2-3, with TRBD1 matching 7 bases. The trim removed 6 bases at V and 5 bases at J, leaving 5 bases unmatched. The CDR3 spans 13 residues. Germline assignment: CDR1 MDHEN and CDR2 SYDVKM. The CDR3 nucleotides are TGTGCCAGCAGACAACAGGGGAAAGATACGCAGTATTTT. As protein: CASRQQGKDTQYF.

This chain uses TRBV28 with TRBJ2-7; D gene ambiguous. Germline CDR1 MDHEN, CDR2 SYDVKM. The CDR3 sequence is 15 residues long. Trimming took off 3 bases at V and 0 bases at J, with 12 bases between the two ends. The CDR3 DNA sequence: TGTGCCAGCAGTTTTCTCCGGCAGAGCTCCTACGAGCAGTACTTC. Its translation is CASSFLRQSSYEQYF.